This passage covers 6 T cell receptor beta chains from one sample sequenced in a study of radiotherapy plus CTLA-4 blockade in lung cancer. Measured with immunoSEQ multiplex PCR; TCRdb has only the in-frame clones, and not every one. The profile shows tens of thousands of clones, almost 80% of them singletons. The specimen was peripheral blood, collected from a patient treated with radiotherapy plus ipilimumab. These receptor sequences come from a human donor with non-small cell lung cancer who had stable disease on radiotherapy plus ipilimumab.

The chain joins TRBV18 to TRBJ1-1, with no clear D. V shed 6 bases and J shed 4 bases, with 18 bases lying between them. Germline V gene lookup returns CDR1 KGHSH and CDR2 LQKENI. This CDR3 has 15 amino acids. The CDR3 DNA is TGTGCCAGCTCTCCTACGGACTCCCCGGGCACTGAAGCTTTCTTT. Its protein product is CASSPTDSPGTEAFF.

As regards this clone: This may come from a read error, since a much larger clone is one base off. Other DNA sequences in this sample translate to the same CDR3. The V gene is TRBV13, the J gene TRBJ1-2; TRBD1 is a possible D gene (5 bases). The V gene lost 4 bases and the J gene lost 4 bases, with 16 bases spanning the gap. Looked up from germline, CDR1 is PRHDT and CDR2 is FYEKMQ (reference sequence). The length of the CDR3 is 15 residues. The CDR3 DNA reads as TGTGCCAGCAGCTCGGGCCCGGGGGGGGGCTATGGCTACACCTTC. Its protein is CASSSGPGGGYGYTF.

The rearrangement joins TRBV28 to TRBJ2-1; no definite D call. V was pared by 2 bases and J by 5 bases, with 13 bases between. Per the germline V gene, CDR1 is MDHEN and CDR2 is SYDVKM. This CDR3 contains 15 residues. The CDR3 nucleotides read TGTGCCAGCAGTTTAGGGAAACTCTCGAACAATGAGCAGTTCTTC. This encodes CASSLGKLSNNEQFF.

The CDR3 loop is CASSRWDYEAFF. CDR3 in DNA: TGTGCCAGCAGCCGCTGGGATTATGAAGCTTTCTTT. The J gene is TRBJ1-1, the V gene TRBV5-4; D unclear. The CDR3 contains 12 residues. The ends were cut back, 4 bases at V and 7 bases at J, with 11 bases in the middle. Germline V gives CDR1 SGHNT, CDR2 YYREEE (reference sequence).

The V call is TRBV2, the J call TRBJ1-2; D gene ambiguous. V lost 1 base and J 4 bases, leaving 7 bases between the germline ends. Germline lookup yields CDR1 SNHLY and CDR2 FYNNEI. This CDR3 comprises 13 residues. CDR3 amino acids: CASSEGEGYGYTF. CDR3 nucleotides: TGTGCCAGCAGTGAAGGCGAGGGCTATGGCTACACCTTC.

V gene TRBV15 combines with J gene TRBJ1-1; D gene unclear. This CDR3 region has 13 residues. Germline V gives CDR1 LNHNV, CDR2 YYDKDF (reference sequence). With 4 bases removed from V and 4 bases from J, the gap between germline ends came to 10 bases. In DNA, the CDR3 is TGTGCCACCAGCATCGGCGGTGGCACTGAAGCTTTCTTT. Protein product: CATSIGGGTEAFF.